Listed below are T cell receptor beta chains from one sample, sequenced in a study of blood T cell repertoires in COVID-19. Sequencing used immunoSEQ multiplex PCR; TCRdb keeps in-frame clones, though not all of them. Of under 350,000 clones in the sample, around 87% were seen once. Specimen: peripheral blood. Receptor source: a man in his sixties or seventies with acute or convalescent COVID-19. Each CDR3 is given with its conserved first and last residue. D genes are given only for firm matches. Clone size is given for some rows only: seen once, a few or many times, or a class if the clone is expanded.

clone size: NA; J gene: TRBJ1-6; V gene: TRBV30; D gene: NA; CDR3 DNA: TGTGCCTGGAGTAGGGGGGGCGGGAATTCACCCCTCCACTTT; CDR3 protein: CAWSRGGGNSPLHF
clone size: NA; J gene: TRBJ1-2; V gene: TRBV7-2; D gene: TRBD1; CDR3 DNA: TGTGCCAGCAGGGGACAGGGGCATTCGTATGGCTACACCTTC; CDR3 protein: CASRGQGHSYGYTF
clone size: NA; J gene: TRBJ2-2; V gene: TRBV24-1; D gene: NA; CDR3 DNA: TGTGCCACTGGTCTAGCCGCCGGGGAGCTGTTTTTT; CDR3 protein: CATGLAAGELFF
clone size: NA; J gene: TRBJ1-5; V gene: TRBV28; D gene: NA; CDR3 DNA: TGTGCCAGCAGGAGCCGCAGGGGTAGCAATCAGCCCCAGCATTTT; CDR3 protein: CASRSRRGSNQPQHF
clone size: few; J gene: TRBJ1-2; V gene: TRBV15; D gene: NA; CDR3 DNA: TGTGCCACCAGCCCAGACACCTCTAACTATGGCTACACCTTC; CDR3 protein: CATSPDTSNYGYTF
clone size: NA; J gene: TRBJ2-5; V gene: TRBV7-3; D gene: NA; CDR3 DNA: TGTGCCAGCAGCTTAAGCCCTCGGGGTTTGCAAGAGACCCAGTACTTC; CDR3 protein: CASSLSPRGLQETQYF
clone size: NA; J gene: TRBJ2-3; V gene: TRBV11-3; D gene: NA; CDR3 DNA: TGTGCCAGCAGCTTAGCAGGAGGCGTCACAGATACGCAGTATTTT; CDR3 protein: CASSLAGGVTDTQYF
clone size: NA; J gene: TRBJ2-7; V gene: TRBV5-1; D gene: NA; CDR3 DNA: TGCGCCAGCAGCTTGGGGGATGCAGGGAACGAGCAGTACTTC; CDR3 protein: CASSLGDAGNEQYF
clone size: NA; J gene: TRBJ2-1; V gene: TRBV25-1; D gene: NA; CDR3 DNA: TGTGCCAGCAGTGACCTTCAAGGAATGGGAGCCTACAATGAGCAGTTCTTC; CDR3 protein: CASSDLQGMGAYNEQFF
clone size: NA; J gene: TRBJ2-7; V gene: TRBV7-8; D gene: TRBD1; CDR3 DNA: TGTGCCAGCAGGGCCGGGACAGGACCCTACGAGCAGTACTTC; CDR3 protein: CASRAGTGPYEQYF
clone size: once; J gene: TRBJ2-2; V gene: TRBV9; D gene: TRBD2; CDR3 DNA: TGTGCCAGCAGCACCGGGACTAGCAGCGCCGGGGAGCTGTTTTTT; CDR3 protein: CASSTGTSSAGELFF
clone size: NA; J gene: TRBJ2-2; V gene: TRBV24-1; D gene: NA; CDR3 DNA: TGTGCCACCCGCGAGGGGACGGGGGCCGGGGAGCTGTTTTTT; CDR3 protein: CATREGTGAGELFF
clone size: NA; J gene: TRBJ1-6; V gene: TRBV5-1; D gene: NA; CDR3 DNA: TGCGCCAGCAGCTTGGGGCAAAATAATTCACCCCTCCACTTT; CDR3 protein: CASSLGQNNSPLHF
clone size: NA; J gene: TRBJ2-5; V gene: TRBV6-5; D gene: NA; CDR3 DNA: TGTGCCAGCAGTTCCAGCACCTGGAGGCAAGAGACCCAGTACTTC; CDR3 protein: CASSSSTWRQETQYF
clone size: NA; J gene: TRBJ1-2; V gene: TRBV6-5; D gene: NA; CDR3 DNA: TGTGCCAGCAGTTACTCGAACCGGGGACAAAGAGGCTACACCTTC; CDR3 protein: CASSYSNRGQRGYTF
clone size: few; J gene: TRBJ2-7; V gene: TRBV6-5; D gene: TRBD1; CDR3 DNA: TGTGCCAGCAGAGACAGGGGGGTTAGCTACGAGCAGTACTTC; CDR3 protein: CASRDRGVSYEQYF
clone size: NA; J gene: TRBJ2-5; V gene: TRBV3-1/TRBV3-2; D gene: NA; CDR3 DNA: TGTGCCAGCAGCCAAGGCCTCGTTACTGAGACCCAGTACTTC; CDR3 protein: CASSQGLVTETQYF
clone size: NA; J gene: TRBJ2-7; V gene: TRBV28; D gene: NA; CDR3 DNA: TGTGCCAGCAGTCTTCGACAGTCTCCCGGGGAGCAGTACTTC; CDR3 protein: CASSLRQSPGEQYF
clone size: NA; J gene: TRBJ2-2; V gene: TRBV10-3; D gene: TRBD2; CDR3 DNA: TGTGCCATCGGGGGTATAGCGGGGGGCACCGGGGAGCTGTTTTTT; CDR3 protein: CAIGGIAGGTGELFF
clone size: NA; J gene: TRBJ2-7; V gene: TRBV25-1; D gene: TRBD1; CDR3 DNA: TGTGCCAGCAGTTACTCAGGGGGCGACTACGAGCAGTACTTC; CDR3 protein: CASSYSGGDYEQYF
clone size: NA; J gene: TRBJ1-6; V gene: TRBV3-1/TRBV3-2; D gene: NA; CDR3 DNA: TGTGCCAGCAGCCAGGGGCAATTTTCACCCCTCCACTTT; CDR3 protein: CASSQGQFSPLHF
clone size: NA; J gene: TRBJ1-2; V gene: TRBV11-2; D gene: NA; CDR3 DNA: TGTGCCAGCAGCTTAGATTGGCAGGGGATCTACACCTTC; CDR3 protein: CASSLDWQGIYTF
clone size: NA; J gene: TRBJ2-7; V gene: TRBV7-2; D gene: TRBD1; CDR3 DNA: TGTGCCAGCAGCTTCGGGGCAGGGGGTTTCGACGAGCAGTACTTC; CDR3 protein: CASSFGAGGFDEQYF
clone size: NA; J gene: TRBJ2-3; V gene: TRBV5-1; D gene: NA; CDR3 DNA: TGCGCCAGCAGTTCTCCTGGCAGGAGGGGAATGGATACGCAGTATTTT; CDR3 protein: CASSSPGRRGMDTQYF
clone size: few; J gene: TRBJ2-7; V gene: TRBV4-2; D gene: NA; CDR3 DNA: TGTGCCAGCAGCCAAGATCGGACACAGGGCCCCTACGAGCAGTACTTC; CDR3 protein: CASSQDRTQGPYEQYF
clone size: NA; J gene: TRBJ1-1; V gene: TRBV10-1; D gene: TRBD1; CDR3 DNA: TGCGCCAGCAGGAGGGACAGGGCTAACACTGAAGCTTTCTTT; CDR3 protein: CASRRDRANTEAFF
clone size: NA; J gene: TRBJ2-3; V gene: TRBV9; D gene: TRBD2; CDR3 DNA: TGTGCCAGCAGCGTTAAGGCGGGGGGCCACACAGATACGCAGTATTTT; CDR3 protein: CASSVKAGGHTDTQYF
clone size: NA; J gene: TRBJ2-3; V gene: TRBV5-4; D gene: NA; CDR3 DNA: TGTGCCAGCAGCTTGGGCGGGGGCACAGATACGCAGTATTTT; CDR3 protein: CASSLGGGTDTQYF
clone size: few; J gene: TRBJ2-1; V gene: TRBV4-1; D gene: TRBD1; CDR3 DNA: TGCGCCAGCAGCCAACAGAACAGGGGTCGGAATGAGCAGTTCTTC; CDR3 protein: CASSQQNRGRNEQFF
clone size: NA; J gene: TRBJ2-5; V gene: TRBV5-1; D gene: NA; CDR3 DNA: TGCGCCAGCCGACCCCCCGGGGTTGGGGGCGAGACCCAGTACTTC; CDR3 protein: CASRPPGVGGETQYF
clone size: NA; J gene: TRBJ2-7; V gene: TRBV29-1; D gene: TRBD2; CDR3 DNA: TGCAGCGTTGAAGGTGCCAGCGGGGAACGCGAGCAGTACTTC; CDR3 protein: CSVEGASGEREQYF
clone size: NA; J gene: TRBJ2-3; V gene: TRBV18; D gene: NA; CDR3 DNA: TGTGCCAGCTCACCAAAGTCCGGGGGGCGCGGAGATACGCAGTATTTT; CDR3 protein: CASSPKSGGRGDTQYF
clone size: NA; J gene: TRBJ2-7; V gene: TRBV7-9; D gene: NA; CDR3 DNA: TGTGCCAGCAGCCCCTGGACTGTCTACGAGCAGTACTTC; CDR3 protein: CASSPWTVYEQYF
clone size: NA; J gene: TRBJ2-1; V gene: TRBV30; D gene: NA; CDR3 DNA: TGTGCCTGGAGTGTCGGGGGTGGGCACAATGAGCAGTTCTTC; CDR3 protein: CAWSVGGGHNEQFF
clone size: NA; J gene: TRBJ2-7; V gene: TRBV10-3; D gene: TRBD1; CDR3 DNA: TGTGCCATCAAGGCCGGGACAGGGCCCTACGAGCAGTACTTC; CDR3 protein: CAIKAGTGPYEQYF
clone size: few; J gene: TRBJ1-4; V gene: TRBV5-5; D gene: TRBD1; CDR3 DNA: TGTGCCAGCAGCGCACGATATACAGGGGAACTTAATGAAAAACTGTTTTTT; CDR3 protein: CASSARYTGELNEKLFF
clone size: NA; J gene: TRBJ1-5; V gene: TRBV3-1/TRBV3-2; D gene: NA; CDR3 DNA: TGTGCCAGCAGCCAAGGCCGGGATCAGCCCCAGCATTTT; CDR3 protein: CASSQGRDQPQHF
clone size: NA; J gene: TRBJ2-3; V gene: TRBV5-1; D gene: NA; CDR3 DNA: TGCGCCAGCAGCTCATACCAACAGGGTGGGACAGATACGCAGTATTTT; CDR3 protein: CASSSYQQGGTDTQYF
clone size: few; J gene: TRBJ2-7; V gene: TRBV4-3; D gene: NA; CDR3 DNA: TGCGCCAGCAGCGAATTTCGGCAGGGAACCTGGGAGCAGTACTTC; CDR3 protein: CASSEFRQGTWEQYF
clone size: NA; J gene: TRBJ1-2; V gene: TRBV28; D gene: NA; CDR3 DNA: TGTGCCAGCAGCCAGACGGCAGGCCTCTATGGCTACACCTTC; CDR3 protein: CASSQTAGLYGYTF
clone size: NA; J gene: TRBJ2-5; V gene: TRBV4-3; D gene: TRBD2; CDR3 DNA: TGCGCCAGCAGCCAAGTTGGCCCCTCGGGGGGAGAGACCCAGTACTTC; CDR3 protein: CASSQVGPSGGETQYF